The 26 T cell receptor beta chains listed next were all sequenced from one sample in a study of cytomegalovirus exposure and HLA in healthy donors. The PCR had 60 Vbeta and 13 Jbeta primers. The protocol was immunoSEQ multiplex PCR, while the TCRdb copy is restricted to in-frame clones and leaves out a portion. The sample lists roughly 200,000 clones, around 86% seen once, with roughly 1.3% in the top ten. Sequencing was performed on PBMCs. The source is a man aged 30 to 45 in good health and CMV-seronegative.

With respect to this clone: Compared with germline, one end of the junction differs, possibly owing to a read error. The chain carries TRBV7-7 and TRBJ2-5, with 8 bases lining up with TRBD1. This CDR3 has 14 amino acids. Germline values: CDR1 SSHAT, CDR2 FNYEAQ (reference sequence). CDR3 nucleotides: TGTGCTAGCAGCCCCAGGGGGCTCCAAGAGACCCAGTACTTC. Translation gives CASSPRGLQETQYF.

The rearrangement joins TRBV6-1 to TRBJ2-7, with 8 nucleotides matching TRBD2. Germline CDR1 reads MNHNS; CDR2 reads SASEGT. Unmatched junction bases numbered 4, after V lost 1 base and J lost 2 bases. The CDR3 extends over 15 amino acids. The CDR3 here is CASSEVTGGAYEQYF. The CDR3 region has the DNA TGTGCCAGCAGTGAAGTTACGGGAGGGGCCTACGAGCAGTACTTC.

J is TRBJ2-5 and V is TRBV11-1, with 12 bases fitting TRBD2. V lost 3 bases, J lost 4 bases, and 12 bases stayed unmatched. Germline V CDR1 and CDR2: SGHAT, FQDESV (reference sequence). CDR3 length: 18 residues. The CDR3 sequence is CASSFARLAGDVGETQYF. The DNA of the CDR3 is TGTGCCAGCAGCTTTGCGAGACTAGCGGGAGATGTGGGAGAGACCCAGTACTTC.

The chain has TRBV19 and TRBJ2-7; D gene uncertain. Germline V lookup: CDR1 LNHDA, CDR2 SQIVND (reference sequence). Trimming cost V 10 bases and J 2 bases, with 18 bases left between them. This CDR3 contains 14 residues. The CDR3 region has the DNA TGTGCCACTATGACAAACTCCCCCCCCTACGAGCAGTACTTC. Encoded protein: CATMTNSPPYEQYF.

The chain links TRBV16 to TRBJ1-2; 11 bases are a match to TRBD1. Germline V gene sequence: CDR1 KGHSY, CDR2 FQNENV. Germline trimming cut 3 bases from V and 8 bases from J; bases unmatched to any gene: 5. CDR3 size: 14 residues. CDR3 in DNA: TGTGCCAGCAGCCAGACGGGACAGGGGGACGGCTACACCTTC. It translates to CASSQTGQGDGYTF. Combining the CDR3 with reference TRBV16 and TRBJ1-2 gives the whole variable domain GEEVAQTPKHLVRGEGQKAKLYCAPIKGHSYVFWYQQVLKNEFKFLISFQNENVFDETGMPKERFSAKCLPNSPCSLEIQATKLEDSAVYFCASSQTGQGDGYTFGSGTRLTVV.

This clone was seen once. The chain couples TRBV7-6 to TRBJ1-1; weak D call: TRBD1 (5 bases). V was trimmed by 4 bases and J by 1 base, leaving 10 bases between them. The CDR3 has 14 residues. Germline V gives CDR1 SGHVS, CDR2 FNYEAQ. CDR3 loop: CASSSGGGNTEAFF. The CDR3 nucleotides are TGTGCCAGCAGCTCCGGGGGGGGGAACACTGAAGCTTTCTTT. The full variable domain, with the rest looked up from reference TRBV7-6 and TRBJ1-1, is GAGVSQSPRYKVTKRGQDVALRCDPISGHVSLYWYRQALGQGPEFLTYFNYEAQQDKSGLPNDRFSAERPEGSISTLTIQRTEQRDSAMYRCASSSGGGNTEAFFGQGTRLTVV.

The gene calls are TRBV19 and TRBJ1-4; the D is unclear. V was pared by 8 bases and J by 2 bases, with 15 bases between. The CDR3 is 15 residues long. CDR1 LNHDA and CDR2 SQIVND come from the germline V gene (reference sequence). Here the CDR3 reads CASLSHARTNEKLFF. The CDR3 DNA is TGTGCCAGTCTCTCTCACGCTCGGACTAATGAAAAACTGTTTTTT.

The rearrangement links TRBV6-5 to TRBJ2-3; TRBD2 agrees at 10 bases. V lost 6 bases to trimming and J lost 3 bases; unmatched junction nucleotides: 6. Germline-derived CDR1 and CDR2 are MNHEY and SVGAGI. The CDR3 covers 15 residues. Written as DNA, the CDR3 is TGTGCCAGCAGCTATAGCGGGGGGAATACAGATACGCAGTATTTT. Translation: CASSYSGGNTDTQYF.

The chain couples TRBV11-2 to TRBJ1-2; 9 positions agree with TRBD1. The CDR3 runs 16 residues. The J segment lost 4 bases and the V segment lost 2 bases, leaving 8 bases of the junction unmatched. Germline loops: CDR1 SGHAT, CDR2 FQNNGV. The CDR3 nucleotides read TGTGCCAGCAGCTTATTAGGGACAGGGTATATCTATGGCTACACCTTC. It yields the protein CASSLLGTGYIYGYTF.

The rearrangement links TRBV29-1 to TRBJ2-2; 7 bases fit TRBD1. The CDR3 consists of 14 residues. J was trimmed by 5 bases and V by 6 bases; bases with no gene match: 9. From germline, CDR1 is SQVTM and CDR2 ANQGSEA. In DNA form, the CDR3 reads TGCAGCGTCCCGACAGGGTCTGGAACCGGGGAGCTGTTTTTT. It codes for CSVPTGSGTGELFF.

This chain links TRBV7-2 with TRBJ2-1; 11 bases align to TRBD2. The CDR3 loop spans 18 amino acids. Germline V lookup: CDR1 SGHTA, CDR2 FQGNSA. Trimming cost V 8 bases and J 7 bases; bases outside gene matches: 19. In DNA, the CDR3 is TGTGCCAGCGTAGGGGGTAGCGGGAGGGCCGGCTCATCGAATGAGCAGTTCTTC. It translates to CASVGGSGRAGSSNEQFF.

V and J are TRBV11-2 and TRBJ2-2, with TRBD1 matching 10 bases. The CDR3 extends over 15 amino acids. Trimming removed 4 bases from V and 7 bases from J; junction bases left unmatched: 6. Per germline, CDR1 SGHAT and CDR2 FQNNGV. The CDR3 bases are TGTGCCAGCAGCTCCCGGGACAGGGGCATCGGGGAGCTGTTTTTT. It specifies CASSSRDRGIGELFF. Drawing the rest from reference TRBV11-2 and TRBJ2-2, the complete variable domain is EAGVAQSPRYKIIEKRQSVAFWCNPISGHATLYWYQQILGQGPKLLIQFQNNGVVDDSQLPKDRFSAERLKGVDSTLKIQPAKLEDSAVYLCASSSRDRGIGELFFGEGSRLTVL.

CDR3 sequence: CASSLTSFGELFF. The CDR3 DNA reads as TGTGCCAGCAGCTTGACTAGTTTCGGGGAGCTGTTTTTT. The genes are TRBV5-4 and TRBJ2-2; TRBD2 might be the D (5 bases). Looked up from germline, CDR1 is SGHNT and CDR2 is YYREEE (reference sequence). With 1 base removed from V and 7 bases from J, the gap between germline ends came to 8 bases. The CDR3 covers 13 residues.

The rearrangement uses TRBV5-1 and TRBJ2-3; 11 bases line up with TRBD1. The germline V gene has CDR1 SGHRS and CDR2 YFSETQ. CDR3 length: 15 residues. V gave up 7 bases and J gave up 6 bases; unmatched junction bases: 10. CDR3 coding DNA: TGCGCCAGCTCGGTAGGGACAGGGGGATTCGATACGCAGTATTTT. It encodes CASSVGTGGFDTQYF.

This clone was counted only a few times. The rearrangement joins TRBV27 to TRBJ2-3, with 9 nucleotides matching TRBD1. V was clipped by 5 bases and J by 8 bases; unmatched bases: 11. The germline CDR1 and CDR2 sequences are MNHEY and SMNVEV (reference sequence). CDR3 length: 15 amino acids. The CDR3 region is CASSLYRGRLGTQYF. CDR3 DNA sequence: TGTGCCAGCAGTCTCTACAGGGGGCGATTAGGTACGCAGTATTTT.

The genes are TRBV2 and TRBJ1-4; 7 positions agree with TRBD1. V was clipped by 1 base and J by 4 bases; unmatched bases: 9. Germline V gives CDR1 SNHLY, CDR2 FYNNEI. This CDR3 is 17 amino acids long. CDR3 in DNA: TGTGCCAGCAGTGAAGAACAGGGGCCGATATTTAATGAAAAACTGTTTTTT. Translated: CASSEEQGPIFNEKLFF.

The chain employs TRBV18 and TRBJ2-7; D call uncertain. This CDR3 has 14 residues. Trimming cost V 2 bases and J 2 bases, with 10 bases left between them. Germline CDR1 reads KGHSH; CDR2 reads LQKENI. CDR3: CASSPYRGTYEQYF. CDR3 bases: TGTGCCAGCTCACCATATCGCGGAACCTACGAGCAGTACTTC.

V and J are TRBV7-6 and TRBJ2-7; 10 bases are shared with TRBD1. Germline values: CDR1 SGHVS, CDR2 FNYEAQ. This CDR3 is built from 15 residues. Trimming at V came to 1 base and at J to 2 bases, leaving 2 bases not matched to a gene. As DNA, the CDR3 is TGTGCCAGCAGCTTAGGGGGGACAGGGGCCTACGAGCAGTACTTC. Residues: CASSLGGTGAYEQYF.

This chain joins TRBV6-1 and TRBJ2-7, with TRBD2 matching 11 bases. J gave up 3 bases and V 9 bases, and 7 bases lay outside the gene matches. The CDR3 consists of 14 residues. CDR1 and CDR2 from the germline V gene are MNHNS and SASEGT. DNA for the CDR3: TGTGCCAGTAAACTAGCGGGAGACGGCTACGAGCAGTACTTC. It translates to CASKLAGDGYEQYF.

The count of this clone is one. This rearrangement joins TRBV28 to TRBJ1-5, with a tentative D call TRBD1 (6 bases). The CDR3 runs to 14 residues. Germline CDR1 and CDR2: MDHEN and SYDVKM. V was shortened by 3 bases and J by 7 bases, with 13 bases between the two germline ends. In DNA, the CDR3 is TGTGCCAGCAGTTTGCTGGGAGGGGGGCAGCCCCAGCATTTT. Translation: CASSLLGGGQPQHF.

The CDR3 nucleotides read TGTGCCAGCAGTCCCTTTGCGGACTACGAGCAGTACTTC. Its protein product is CASSPFADYEQYF. The rearrangement links TRBV27 to TRBJ2-7; D gene ambiguous. The germline V gene encodes CDR1 MNHEY and CDR2 SMNVEV (reference sequence). The CDR3 consists of 13 residues. V was shortened by 5 bases and J by 3 bases, with 11 bases between the two germline ends.

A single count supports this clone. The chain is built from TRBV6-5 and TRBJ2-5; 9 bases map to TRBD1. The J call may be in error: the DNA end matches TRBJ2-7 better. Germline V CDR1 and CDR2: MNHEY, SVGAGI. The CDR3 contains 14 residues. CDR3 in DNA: TGTGCCAGCTACCGGGACAGGGTGTCTCTCGAGCAGTACTTC. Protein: CASYRDRVSLEQYF.

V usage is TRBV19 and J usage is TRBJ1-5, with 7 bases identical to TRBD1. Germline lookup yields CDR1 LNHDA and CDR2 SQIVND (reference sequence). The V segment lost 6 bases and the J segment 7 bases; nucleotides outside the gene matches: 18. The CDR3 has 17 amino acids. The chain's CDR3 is CASRNIPNERDSQPQHF. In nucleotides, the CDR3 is TGTGCCAGTAGGAATATACCTAACGAAAGGGACAGCCAGCCCCAGCATTTT.

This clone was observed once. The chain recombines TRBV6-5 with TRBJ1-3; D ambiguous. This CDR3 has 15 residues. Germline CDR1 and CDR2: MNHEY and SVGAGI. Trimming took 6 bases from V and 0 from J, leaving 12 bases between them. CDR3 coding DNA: TGTGCCAGCAGCAACAGTGCTTACTCTGGAAACACCATATATTTT. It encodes CASSNSAYSGNTIYF.

CDR3 in amino acids: CASSLGFPGELFF. The CDR3 DNA is TGTGCCAGTAGTCTCGGTTTCCCGGGGGAGCTGTTTTTT. The chain uses TRBV19 and TRBJ2-2; D is unresolved. V was cut by 5 bases and J by 8 bases, with 12 bases left in between. This CDR3 comprises 13 residues. CDR1 and CDR2 from the germline V gene are LNHDA and SQIVND (reference sequence).

Here the CDR3 DNA reads TGCGCCAGCAGCTTGGGGACAGGGACCAACACCGGGGAGCTGTTTTTT. This encodes CASSLGTGTNTGELFF. The V gene is TRBV5-1, the J gene TRBJ2-2; 8 bases agree with TRBD1. With V trimmed by 0 bases and J by 2 bases, 3 bases remained unmatched. The CDR3 loop spans 16 amino acids. Germline V gene data show CDR1 as SGHRS and CDR2 as YFSETQ. The full variable domain, completed using reference TRBV5-1 and TRBJ2-2, is KAGVTQTPRYLIKTRGQQVTLSCSPISGHRSVSWYQQTPGQGLQFLFEYFSETQRNKGNFPGRFSGRQFSNSRSEMNVSTLELGDSALYLCASSLGTGTNTGELFFGEGSRLTVL.